What follows are 18 T cell receptor beta chains derived from one specimen sequenced in a study of blood T cell repertoires in COVID-19. The assay was immunoSEQ multiplex PCR, and TCRdb's table has in-frame clones only and misses some. The sample holds about 59,000 clones, about 70% seen once. Sequencing was done on a sample of peripheral blood. The receptor source for this set is a woman between 70 and 85 years old with acute or convalescent COVID-19.

As to this clone: A read error may produce the germline difference seen at one junction end. The rearrangement joins TRBV9 to TRBJ1-4; D may be TRBD1 (5 bases). This CDR3 is 13 amino acids long. The V gene's germline CDR1 is SGDLS and CDR2 YYNGEE. In DNA form, the CDR3 reads TGTGCCAGCACGGACGGACACAATGAAAAACTATTTTTT. Protein: CASTDGHNEKLFF.

CDR3 sequence reads: CASSRNSGYNEQFF. The CDR3 DNA reads as TGCGCCAGCAGCCGAAATTCAGGATACAATGAGCAGTTCTTC. The rearrangement uses TRBV5-1 and TRBJ2-1, with no clear D. There are 14 residues in the CDR3. Per the germline V gene, CDR1 is SGHRS and CDR2 is YFSETQ. Trimming took off 4 bases at V and 4 bases at J, with 12 bases between the two ends.

This clone was recorded only once. The chain recombines TRBV27 with TRBJ2-1, with TRBD2 matching 12 bases. The CDR3 covers 16 residues. The J segment lost 3 bases and the V segment lost 5 bases, leaving 5 bases of the junction unmatched. Looked up from germline, CDR1 is MNHEY and CDR2 is SMNVEV (reference sequence). In nucleotides, the CDR3 is TGTGCCAGCAGTCTAGAGGGACTAGCGGGCTACAATGAGCAGTTCTTC. Translating gives CASSLEGLAGYNEQFF.

The chain uses TRBV7-8 and TRBJ2-3; 15 bases are shared with TRBD2. J was trimmed by 5 bases and V by 4 bases; bases with no gene match: 4. This CDR3 region has 16 residues. Germline V gene lookup returns CDR1 SGHVS and CDR2 FQNEAQ. The chain's CDR3 is CASSSGTSGGIDTQYF. CDR3 coding DNA: TGTGCCAGCAGCTCCGGGACTAGCGGGGGGATAGATACGCAGTATTTT.

The chain joins TRBV27 to TRBJ1-2, with 7 nucleotides matching TRBD1. Trimming removed 0 bases from V and 3 bases from J; junction bases left unmatched: 4. This CDR3 is 15 amino acids long. The germline V gene encodes CDR1 MNHEY and CDR2 SMNVEV (reference sequence). The CDR3 DNA reads TGTGCCAGCAGTTTATCGGCAGGGGGGTACTATGGCTACACCTTC. This encodes CASSLSAGGYYGYTF.

This rearrangement joins TRBV19 to TRBJ2-1; a possible D gene is TRBD1 (6 bases). Per germline, CDR1 LNHDA and CDR2 SQIVND (reference sequence). V lost 11 bases and J lost 10, with 18 bases in between. This CDR3 region has 12 residues. The CDR3 sequence: CAAGTSALEQFF. The CDR3 bases are TGTGCCGCCGGGACATCGGCCTTGGAGCAGTTCTTC.

The CDR3 region is CASSLTDRGGYTF. The CDR3 DNA reads TGTGCCAGCAGCTTAACCGACAGGGGCGGCTACACCTTC. This chain connects TRBV7-3 to TRBJ1-2; 8 positions agree with TRBD1. Germline-derived CDR1 and CDR2 are SGHTA and FQGTGA. V lost 0 bases to trimming and J lost 8 bases; unmatched junction nucleotides: 2. CDR3 length: 13 amino acids.

This clone appeared once. The chain joins TRBV3-1 (or the pseudogene TRBV3-2) to TRBJ1-1; no reliable D call. Trimming removed 0 bases at V and 1 base at J, with 9 bases between. The CDR3 has 15 amino acids. CDR1 is LGHDT, CDR2 YNNKEL, per germline (reference sequence). CDR3 DNA sequence: TGTGCCAGCAGCCAAGAGTTTGCGGGGAACACTGAAGCTTTCTTT. The encoded protein is CASSQEFAGNTEAFF.

This chain joins TRBV6-1 and TRBJ1-1; the match to TRBD1 covers 9 bases. Germline CDR1 MNHNS, CDR2 SASEGT. After removal of 3 bases from V and 0 bases from J, the junction contained 11 bases not matched to a gene. This CDR3 region has 18 residues. The CDR3 DNA is TGTGCCAGCAGTGATTTCCGGGACAGGGAATTCATGAACACTGAAGCTTTCTTT. This sequence encodes CASSDFRDREFMNTEAFF.

The J gene is TRBJ1-2, the V gene TRBV5-1; the D gene is possibly TRBD1 (5 bases). The V and J ends lost 5 bases and 2 bases respectively, with 19 bases between them. CDR3 length equals 16 residues. Germline V gene data show CDR1 as SGHRS and CDR2 as YFSETQ. For the CDR3, the DNA is TGCGCCAGCAGTTATGCTCAGGGCCAGAGGAACTATGGCTACACCTTC. Its translation is CASSYAQGQRNYGYTF. Together with reference TRBV5-1 and TRBJ1-2, the CDR3 gives the full variable domain: KAGVTQTPRYLIKTRGQQVTLSCSPISGHRSVSWYQQTPGQGLQFLFEYFSETQRNKGNFPGRFSGRQFSNSRSEMNVSTLELGDSALYLCASSYAQGQRNYGYTFGSGTRLTVV.

V is TRBV7-8 and J is TRBJ1-5; D call uncertain. Trimming took 5 bases from V and 1 from J, leaving 18 bases between them. This CDR3 contains 17 residues. Germline V gene lookup returns CDR1 SGHVS and CDR2 FQNEAQ. CDR3 sequence reads: CASSLLHSGGSNQPQHF. Written as DNA, the CDR3 is TGTGCCAGCAGCCTCCTTCATTCGGGAGGAAGCAATCAGCCCCAGCATTTT.

V usage is TRBV5-1 and J usage is TRBJ2-1; 10 nucleotides agree with TRBD2. Germline V gene sequence: CDR1 SGHRS, CDR2 YFSETQ. The length of the CDR3 is 16 residues. J was trimmed by 4 bases and V by 0 bases; bases with no gene match: 4. DNA of the CDR3: TGCGCCAGCAGCTTGGATCCTAGCGGGGGTTACAATGAGCAGTTCTTC. Protein: CASSLDPSGGYNEQFF.

The chain combines TRBV4-1 with TRBJ1-5; no reliable D call. Germline CDR1 MGHRA, CDR2 YSYEKL. This CDR3 spans 16 amino acids. V lost 0 bases and J lost 3, with 12 bases in between. The CDR3, as DNA: TGCGCCAGCAGCCAAGATAGTAACAGCTTCAATCAGCCCCAGCATTTT. Encoded protein: CASSQDSNSFNQPQHF.

The CDR3 protein is CASSPRGAGGTGELFF. CDR3 bases: TGTGCCAGCAGCCCCCGGGGAGCGGGGGGCACCGGGGAGCTGTTTTTT. The gene calls are TRBV9 and TRBJ2-2; 9 nucleotides agree with TRBD2. The V segment lost 4 bases and the J segment 4 bases; nucleotides outside the gene matches: 8. Germline CDR1 SGDLS, CDR2 YYNGEE. This CDR3 has 16 amino acids.

The rearrangement uses TRBV18 and TRBJ2-1, with D unresolved. The CDR3 sequence is 15 residues long. V was cut by 2 bases and J by 8 bases, with 16 bases left in between. In germline, CDR1 is KGHSH, CDR2 LQKENI. The CDR3, as DNA: TGTGCCAGCTCACCAGGCGGAATTGCGTCGGATGAGCAGTTCTTC. Amino acid sequence: CASSPGGIASDEQFF.

This sequence joins TRBV7-9 and TRBJ1-2; TRBD1 matches at 10 bases. Germline CDR1 is SEHNR and CDR2 is FQNEAQ (reference sequence). V lost 2 bases, J lost 6 bases, and 3 bases stayed unmatched. The length of the CDR3 is 14 residues. DNA of the CDR3: TGTGCCAGCAGCTTAACAGGGACAGGGGATGGCTACACCTTC. Its protein is CASSLTGTGDGYTF.

The V gene is TRBV4-2, the J gene TRBJ1-2; D is ambiguous. The germline gives CDR1 LGHNA, CDR2 YNFKEQ. V was pared by 6 bases and J by 7 bases, with 21 bases between. The CDR3 runs to 15 residues. The CDR3, as DNA: TGTGCCAGCAGAGCCTTAGGGAGGGAGGGAGCTGGCTACACCTTC. Amino acid sequence: CASRALGREGAGYTF.

The chain couples TRBV6-5 to TRBJ1-2; 7 bases are a match to TRBD1. V was pared by 9 bases and J by 4 bases, with 5 bases of the junction left unmatched. The CDR3 totals 12 residues. Germline V gene lookup returns CDR1 MNHEY and CDR2 SVGAGI. This chain's CDR3 is CASWTGSYGYTF. DNA for the CDR3: TGTGCCAGTTGGACAGGCTCCTATGGCTACACCTTC.